This TCR beta chain was identified in a study of blood T cell repertoires in COVID-19. Looking at the study overall: The United States, Italy and Spain were the sources of the acute and convalescent COVID-19 samples. T cells, B-cell-depleted T cells, or PBMCs provided the cDNA or gDNA that served as material.

Methods used by the authors: Estimates of nucleated cell counts were drawn from the amplification of reference gene primers. Generated by immunoSEQ multiplex PCR, the TCRdb table keeps only in-frame clones and is missing some. For V, J and clone size, that table is used; D and trimming come from the DNA. The table includes 150,000 to 200,000 clones, under 85% detected once. This CDR3 has 18 residues. CDR1 is SGHRS and CDR2 is YFSETQ in the germline V gene. After removal of 1 base from V and 3 bases from J, the junction contained 11 bases not matched to a gene. Source material: peripheral blood. This chain uses TRBV5-1 with TRBJ2-1; 9 nucleotides line up with TRBD2. The clonotype originates from a woman between 70 and 85 years old with COVID-19, enrolled during active disease. In DNA form, the CDR3 reads TGCGCCAGCAGCTTGCGCTCTCCCGGGACTAGCAGCTACAATGAGCAGTTCTTC. This encodes CASSLRSPGTSSYNEQFF.